The clone carrying this T cell receptor (beta chain) has more than one count but fewer than ten. Its antigen is currently unknown. This sample was included in a study of cytomegalovirus exposure and HLA in healthy donors. Whole-study results and caveats: The study listed 164 cytomegalovirus-associated TCR beta chains.

Germline CDR1 reads MDHEN; CDR2 reads SYDVKM. V was shortened by 1 base and J by 2 bases, with 11 bases between the two germline ends. CDR3 length: 16 amino acids. Vbeta (60) and Jbeta (13) primers were used in the PCR. The table came from immunoSEQ multiplex PCR; TCRdb's copy has only in-frame clones and leaves some out. The repertoire holds around 110,000 clones, about four fifths seen once, with over 1.5% in the top ten. This chain joins TRBV28 and TRBJ2-2; D is unclear. What was sequenced was PBMCs. This TCR came from a woman between 18 and 29 years old in good health and CMV-seronegative. The CDR3 is CASSLLVKRNTGELFF. CDR3 coding DNA: TGTGCCAGCAGTTTATTAGTAAAACGAAACACCGGGGAGCTGTTTTTT.